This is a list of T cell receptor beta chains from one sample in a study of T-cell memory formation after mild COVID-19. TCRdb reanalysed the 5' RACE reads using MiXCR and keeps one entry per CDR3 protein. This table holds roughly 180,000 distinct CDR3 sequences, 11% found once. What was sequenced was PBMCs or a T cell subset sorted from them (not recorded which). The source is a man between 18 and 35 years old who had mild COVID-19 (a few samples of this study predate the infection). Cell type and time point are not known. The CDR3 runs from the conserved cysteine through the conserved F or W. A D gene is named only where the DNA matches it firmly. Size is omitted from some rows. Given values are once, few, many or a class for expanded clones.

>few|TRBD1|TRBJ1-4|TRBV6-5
TGTGCCAGCGGAGTACAGGGGGCGGGGGAAAAACTGTTTTTT
CASGVQGAGEKLFF
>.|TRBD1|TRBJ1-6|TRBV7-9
TGTGCCAGCAACCGGGACAGAAATTCACCCCTCCACTTT
CASNRDRNSPLHF
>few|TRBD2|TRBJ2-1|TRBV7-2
TGTGCCAGCAGCGTACCTCGGGGGACTAGCTTCCATGAGCAGTTCTTC
CASSVPRGTSFHEQFF
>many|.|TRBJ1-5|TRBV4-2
TGTGCCAGCAGCCAAGATTTACTGGCGTCCGGGCCCCAGCATTTT
CASSQDLLASGPQHF
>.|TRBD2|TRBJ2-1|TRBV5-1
TGCGCCAGCAGTCCCTCCGGGGGGACCTACAATGAGCAGTTCTTC
CASSPSGGTYNEQFF
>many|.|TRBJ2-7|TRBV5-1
TGCGCCAGCAGCTTTTTGATTGAATCGTACGAGCAGTACTTC
CASSFLIESYEQYF
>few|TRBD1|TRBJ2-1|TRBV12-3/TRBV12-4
TGTGCCAGCTCTCGGGACAGGGGCAATGAGCAGTTCTTC
CASSRDRGNEQFF
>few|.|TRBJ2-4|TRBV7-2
TGTGCCAGCAGCTTCGGGGGGCGGACCAAAAACATTCAGTACTTC
CASSFGGRTKNIQYF
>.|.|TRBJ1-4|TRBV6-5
TGTGCCAGCAGTTACCAGGACGCTATAGGCTCTGGGAAACTGTTTTTT
CASSYQDAIGSGKLFF
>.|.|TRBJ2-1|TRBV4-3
TGCGCCAGCAGCCCTATAGGGGGGGGAAGCTCCTACAATGAGCAGTTCTTC
CASSPIGGGSSYNEQFF